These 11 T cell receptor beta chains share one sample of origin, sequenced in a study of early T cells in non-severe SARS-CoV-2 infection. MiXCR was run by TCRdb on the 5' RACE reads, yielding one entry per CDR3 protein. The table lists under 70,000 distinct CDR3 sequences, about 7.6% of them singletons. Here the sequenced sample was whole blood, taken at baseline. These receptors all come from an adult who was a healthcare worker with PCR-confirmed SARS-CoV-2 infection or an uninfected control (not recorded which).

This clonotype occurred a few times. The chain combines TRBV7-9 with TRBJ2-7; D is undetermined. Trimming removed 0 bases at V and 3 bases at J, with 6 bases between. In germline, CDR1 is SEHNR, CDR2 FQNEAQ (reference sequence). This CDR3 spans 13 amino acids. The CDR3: CASSLAAGYEQYF. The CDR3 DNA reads TGTGCCAGCAGCTTAGCTGCTGGCTACGAGCAGTACTTC.

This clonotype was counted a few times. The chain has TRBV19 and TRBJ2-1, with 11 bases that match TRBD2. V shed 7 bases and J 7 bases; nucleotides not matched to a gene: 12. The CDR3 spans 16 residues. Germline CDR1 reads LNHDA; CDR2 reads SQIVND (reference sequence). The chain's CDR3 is CASMAMMASGRNEQFF. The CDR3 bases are TGTGCCAGTATGGCCATGATGGCTAGCGGGAGGAATGAGCAGTTCTTC.

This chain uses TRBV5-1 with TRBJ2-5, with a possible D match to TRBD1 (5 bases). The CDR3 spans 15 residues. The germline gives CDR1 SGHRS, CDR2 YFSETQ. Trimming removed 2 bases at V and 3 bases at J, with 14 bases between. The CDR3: CASSLRQTKEETQYF. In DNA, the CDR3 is TGCGCCAGCAGCTTAAGACAGACAAAAGAAGAGACCCAGTACTTC.

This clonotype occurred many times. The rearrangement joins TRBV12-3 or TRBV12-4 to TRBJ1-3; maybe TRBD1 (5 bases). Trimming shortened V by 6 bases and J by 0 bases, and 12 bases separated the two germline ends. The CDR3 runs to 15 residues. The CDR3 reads CASSPTESSGNTIYF. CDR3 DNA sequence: TGTGCCAGCAGCCCGACAGAAAGCTCTGGAAACACCATATATTTT.

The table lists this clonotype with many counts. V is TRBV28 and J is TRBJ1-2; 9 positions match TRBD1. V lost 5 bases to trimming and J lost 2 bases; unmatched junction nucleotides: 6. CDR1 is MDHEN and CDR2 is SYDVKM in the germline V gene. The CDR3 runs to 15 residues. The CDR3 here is CASSPSDRGNYGYTF. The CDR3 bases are TGTGCCAGCAGTCCCTCGGACAGGGGCAACTATGGCTACACCTTC.

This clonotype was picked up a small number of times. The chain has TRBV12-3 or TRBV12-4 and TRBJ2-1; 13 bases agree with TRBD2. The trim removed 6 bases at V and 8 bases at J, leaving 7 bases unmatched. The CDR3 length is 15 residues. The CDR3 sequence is CASSTSGRAADEQFF. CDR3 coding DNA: TGTGCCAGCAGCACTAGCGGGAGGGCCGCCGATGAGCAGTTCTTC.

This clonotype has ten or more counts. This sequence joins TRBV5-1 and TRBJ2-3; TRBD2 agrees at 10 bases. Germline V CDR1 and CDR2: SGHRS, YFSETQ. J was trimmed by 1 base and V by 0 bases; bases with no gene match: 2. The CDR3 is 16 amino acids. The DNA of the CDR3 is TGCGCCAGCAGCTTGGGAGGGACTAGCGGCACAGATACGCAGTATTTT. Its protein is CASSLGGTSGTDTQYF.

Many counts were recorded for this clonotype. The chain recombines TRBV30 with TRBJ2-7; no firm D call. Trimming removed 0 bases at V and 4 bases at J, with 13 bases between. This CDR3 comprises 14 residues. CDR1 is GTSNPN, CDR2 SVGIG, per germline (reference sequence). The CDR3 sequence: CAWSVGQVEYEQYF. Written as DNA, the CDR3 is TGTGCCTGGAGTGTTGGGCAGGTTGAGTACGAGCAGTACTTC.

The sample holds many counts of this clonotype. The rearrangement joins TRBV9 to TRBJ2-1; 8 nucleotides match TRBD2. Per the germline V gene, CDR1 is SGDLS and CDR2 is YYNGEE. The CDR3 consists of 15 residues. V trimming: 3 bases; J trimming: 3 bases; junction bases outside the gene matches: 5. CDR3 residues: CASSASGSHYNEQFF. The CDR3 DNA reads TGTGCCAGCAGCGCAAGCGGGAGCCACTACAATGAGCAGTTCTTC.

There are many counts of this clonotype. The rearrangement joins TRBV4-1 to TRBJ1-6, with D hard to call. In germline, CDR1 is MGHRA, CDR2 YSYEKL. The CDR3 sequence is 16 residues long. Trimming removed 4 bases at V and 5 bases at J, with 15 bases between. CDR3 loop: CASSPWATTDNSPLHF. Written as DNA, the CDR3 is TGCGCCAGCAGCCCATGGGCCACGACGGATAATTCACCCCTCCACTTT.

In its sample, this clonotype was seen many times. The CDR3 DNA reads as TGCAGTGCTAGCGCGGGAGCCGAGACCCAGTACTTC. It is translated as CSASAGAETQYF. V is TRBV20-1 and J is TRBJ2-5; 7 nucleotides match TRBD2. This CDR3 comprises 12 residues. Germline values: CDR1 DFQATT, CDR2 SNEGSKA (reference sequence). The junction had 3 bases not matched to a gene; V was cut back by 3 bases and J by 5 bases.